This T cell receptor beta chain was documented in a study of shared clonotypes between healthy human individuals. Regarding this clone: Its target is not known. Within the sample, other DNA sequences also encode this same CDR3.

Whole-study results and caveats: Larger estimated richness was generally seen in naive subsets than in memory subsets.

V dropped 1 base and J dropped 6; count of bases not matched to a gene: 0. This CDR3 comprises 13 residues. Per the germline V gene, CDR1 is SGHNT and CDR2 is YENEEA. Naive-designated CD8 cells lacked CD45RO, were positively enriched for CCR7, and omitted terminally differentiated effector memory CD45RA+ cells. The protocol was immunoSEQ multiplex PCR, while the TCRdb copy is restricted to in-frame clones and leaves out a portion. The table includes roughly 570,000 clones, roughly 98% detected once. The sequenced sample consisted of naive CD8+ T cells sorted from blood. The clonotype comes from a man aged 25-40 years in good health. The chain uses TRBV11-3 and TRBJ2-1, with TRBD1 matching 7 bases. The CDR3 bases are TGTGCCAGCAGCTTAGCAGGGGGCAATGAGCAGTTCTTC. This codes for CASSLAGGNEQFF.